The rows below give T cell receptor beta chains drawn from one sample of a study of vaccination effects on CD4 cells after COVID-19. These receptors' antigens are unknown. TCRdb keeps only in-frame clones here, not all; method: immunoSEQ multiplex PCR. The sample holds tens of thousands of clones, 72% seen once. The sample in question was CD4+ T cells from PBMCs cultured without peptide, obtained before COVID-19 vaccination. Receptors were obtained from a human donor who had a prior SARS-CoV-2 infection. Both conserved end residues are part of each CDR3.

v_call,cdr3_length,cdr3_aa
TRBV5-4,15,CASSLSGETYNEQFF
TRBV3-1/TRBV3-2,15,CASSPEYRVYNEQFF
TRBV21-1,18,CASSRHRGRALDQETQYF
TRBV6-5,14,CASSPDGYNSPLHF
TRBV18,14,CASSETGTRETQYF
TRBV7-9,17,CASSPGQGPLGYNEQFF
TRBV23-1,20,CASSQISRTDRSSSYNEQFF
TRBV18,15,CASSPGQDAGYGYTF
TRBV15,15,CATSRDLQSNEKLFF
TRBV3-1/TRBV3-2,17,CASSPGMGGPGVDEQFF
TRBV5-5,15,CASSFQERLWGEAFF
TRBV5-5,15,CASSRTGSPGGEQYF
TRBV13,15,CASSPPSGSMGEQFF
TRBV20-1,17,CSASINAGGLDYNEQFF
TRBV7-8,15,CASSSRDRGTGELFF
TRBV7-9,15,CASSPPGQGNTEAFF
TRBV14,13,CASSSWGEGEAFF
TRBV2,14,CASSDWTGNTEAFF
TRBV7-3,14,CASSMTGVDTEAFF
TRBV11-2,15,CASSLAPDRAETQYF
TRBV5-6,15,CASSLYRTGYYEQYF
TRBV7-8,16,CASSSKLAGATGEQFF
TRBV30,15,CAWGSGGAVTDTQYF
TRBV12-5,13,CASGLSRGQSQYF
TRBV2,13,CASSVRTFGKLFF
TRBV3-1/TRBV3-2,14,CASRQAGAQETQYF
TRBV18,14,CASSPTGLDYGYTF
TRBV2,14,CASNRVKGTDTQYF
TRBV6-5,13,CASRETGQDTQYF
TRBV7-2,15,CASSSPPSAYSPLHF
TRBV6-5,16,CASSYSYSGNTGELFF
TRBV19,15,CASSIQGAGANVLTF
TRBV30,14,CAWSPGQGKYEQYF
TRBV5-4,15,CASSLWQGTNSPLHF
TRBV9,15,CASSADTGTGYEQYF
TRBV4-2,18,CASSQGYRTTSEEETQYF
TRBV7-9,14,CASSFRDSYNEQFF
TRBV15,17,CATTRDRGISGANVLTF
TRBV5-5,17,CASSFLRGTGMNTEAFF
TRBV27,16,CASRGLTGTNSYEQYF
TRBV5-6,15,CASTKMGGREEKLFF
TRBV6-2/TRBV6-3,11,CASSQGQSGFF
TRBV10-3,14,CAISEAGVNEKLFF
TRBV19,13,CASSGHEDREQFF
TRBV5-1,14,CASSLGGSTDTQYF
TRBV24-1,16,CATRLKPSGSVETQYF
TRBV4-2,16,CASTEQGRSFPSELFF
TRBV9,14,CASSVDSGKYGYTF
TRBV11-2,14,CASSFGVISDTQYF